The 9 T cell receptor beta chains below were found in one sample sequenced in a study of blood T cells in healthy people across ages. Next came a second PCR, run for roughly 6 to 11 cycles, which used a sample-barcoded 5' primer along with a J-beta primer mix. One entry per CDR3 protein results from TCRdb running MiXCR on the 5' RACE reads. The sample lists approximately 800,000 distinct CDR3 sequences; roughly 60% were seen once. The sequenced sample consisted of blood. The receptor set was obtained from a man aged 25 to 40 in good health.

The chain is built from TRBV11-2 and TRBJ2-5; D possibly corresponds to TRBD2 (6 bases). The germline V gene encodes CDR1 SGHAT and CDR2 FQNNGV. The CDR3 is 17 residues long. V gave up 0 bases and J gave up 11 bases, with 25 bases separating them. CDR3 protein: CASSLDAWRGGYNEQYF. CDR3 nucleotide sequence: TGTGCCAGCAGCTTAGATGCCTGGCGGGGAGGTTACAATGAGCAGTACTTC.

This clonotype appeared once. V usage is TRBV6-5 and J usage is TRBJ2-1, with 7 positions matching TRBD2. The CDR3 is 16 amino acids. The V gene's germline CDR1 is MNHEY and CDR2 SVGAGI. V shed 6 bases, J shed 0 bases, and the junction held 8 bases outside the gene matches. CDR3 in DNA: TGTGCCAGCAGGGGGGAGGGAACCAGCTCCTACAATGAGCAGTTCTTC. Encoded protein: CASRGEGTSSYNEQFF.

CDR3 sequence: CASSYSVTYEQYF. In DNA, the CDR3 is TGTGCCAGCAGTTATTCCGTCACCTACGAGCAGTACTTC. The rearrangement links TRBV6-6 to TRBJ2-7; D remains unclear. CDR3 length: 13 residues. CDR1 and CDR2 from the germline V gene are MNHNY and SVGAGI (reference sequence). V lost 3 bases and J lost 2, with 8 bases in between.

The genes are TRBV3-1 and TRBJ1-5, with D possibly matching TRBD1 (6 bases). Trimming shortened V by 1 base and J by 0 bases, and 7 bases separated the two germline ends. CDR3 length equals 15 residues. Germline-derived CDR1 and CDR2 are LGHDT and YNNKEL (reference sequence). For the CDR3, the DNA is TGTGCCAGCAGCCAAGGGGGGCATAGCAATCAGCCCCAGCATTTT. This translates into CASSQGGHSNQPQHF.

The J gene is TRBJ1-2, the V gene TRBV10-3; D perhaps matches TRBD1 (5 bases). The germline V gene encodes CDR1 ENHRY and CDR2 SYGVKD. V lost 9 bases and J lost 1, with 9 bases in between. CDR3 length: 12 amino acids. The CDR3 sequence is CAISTVNYGYTF. In nucleotides, the CDR3 is TGTGCCATATCGACAGTTAACTATGGCTACACCTTC.

The CDR3 bases are TGTGCCAGCAGCTTAGCGTCCGGGGATCCTTTTGGCTACACCTTC. Translating gives CASSLASGDPFGYTF. The V call is TRBV7-2, the J call TRBJ1-2, with D unclear. Trimming took 0 bases from V and 7 from J, leaving 15 bases between them. There are 15 residues in the CDR3. The V gene's germline CDR1 is SGHTA and CDR2 FQGNSA.

This clonotype was recorded only once. The J gene is TRBJ2-1, the V gene TRBV20-1, with TRBD1 as a possible D gene (6 bases). Germline-derived CDR1 and CDR2 are DFQATT and SNEGSKA (reference sequence). The CDR3 has 12 residues. V gave up 3 bases and J gave up 10 bases, with 13 bases separating them. CDR3 coding DNA: TGCAGTGCTAGCAAGGACAGCCGAGAGCAGTTCTTC. It yields the protein CSASKDSREQFF.

V and J are TRBV5-1 and TRBJ1-5; no definite D call. Germline CDR1 SGHRS, CDR2 YFSETQ. The CDR3 extends over 15 amino acids. V lost 4 bases to trimming and J lost 1 base, with 12 bases between them. The CDR3 DNA reads TGCGCCAGCAGCATTGACGGCGACAGCAATCAGCCCCAGCATTTT. The encoded protein is CASSIDGDSNQPQHF.

This chain uses TRBV27 with TRBJ2-7; the D gene is possibly TRBD2 (6 bases). Trimming took off 3 bases at V and 5 bases at J, with 20 bases between the two ends. This CDR3 is built from 16 residues. Germline values: CDR1 MNHEY, CDR2 SMNVEV (reference sequence). CDR3: CASSLGRQVRRDEQYF. The CDR3 bases are TGTGCCAGCAGTTTGGGCCGACAAGTCCGGAGGGACGAGCAGTACTTC.